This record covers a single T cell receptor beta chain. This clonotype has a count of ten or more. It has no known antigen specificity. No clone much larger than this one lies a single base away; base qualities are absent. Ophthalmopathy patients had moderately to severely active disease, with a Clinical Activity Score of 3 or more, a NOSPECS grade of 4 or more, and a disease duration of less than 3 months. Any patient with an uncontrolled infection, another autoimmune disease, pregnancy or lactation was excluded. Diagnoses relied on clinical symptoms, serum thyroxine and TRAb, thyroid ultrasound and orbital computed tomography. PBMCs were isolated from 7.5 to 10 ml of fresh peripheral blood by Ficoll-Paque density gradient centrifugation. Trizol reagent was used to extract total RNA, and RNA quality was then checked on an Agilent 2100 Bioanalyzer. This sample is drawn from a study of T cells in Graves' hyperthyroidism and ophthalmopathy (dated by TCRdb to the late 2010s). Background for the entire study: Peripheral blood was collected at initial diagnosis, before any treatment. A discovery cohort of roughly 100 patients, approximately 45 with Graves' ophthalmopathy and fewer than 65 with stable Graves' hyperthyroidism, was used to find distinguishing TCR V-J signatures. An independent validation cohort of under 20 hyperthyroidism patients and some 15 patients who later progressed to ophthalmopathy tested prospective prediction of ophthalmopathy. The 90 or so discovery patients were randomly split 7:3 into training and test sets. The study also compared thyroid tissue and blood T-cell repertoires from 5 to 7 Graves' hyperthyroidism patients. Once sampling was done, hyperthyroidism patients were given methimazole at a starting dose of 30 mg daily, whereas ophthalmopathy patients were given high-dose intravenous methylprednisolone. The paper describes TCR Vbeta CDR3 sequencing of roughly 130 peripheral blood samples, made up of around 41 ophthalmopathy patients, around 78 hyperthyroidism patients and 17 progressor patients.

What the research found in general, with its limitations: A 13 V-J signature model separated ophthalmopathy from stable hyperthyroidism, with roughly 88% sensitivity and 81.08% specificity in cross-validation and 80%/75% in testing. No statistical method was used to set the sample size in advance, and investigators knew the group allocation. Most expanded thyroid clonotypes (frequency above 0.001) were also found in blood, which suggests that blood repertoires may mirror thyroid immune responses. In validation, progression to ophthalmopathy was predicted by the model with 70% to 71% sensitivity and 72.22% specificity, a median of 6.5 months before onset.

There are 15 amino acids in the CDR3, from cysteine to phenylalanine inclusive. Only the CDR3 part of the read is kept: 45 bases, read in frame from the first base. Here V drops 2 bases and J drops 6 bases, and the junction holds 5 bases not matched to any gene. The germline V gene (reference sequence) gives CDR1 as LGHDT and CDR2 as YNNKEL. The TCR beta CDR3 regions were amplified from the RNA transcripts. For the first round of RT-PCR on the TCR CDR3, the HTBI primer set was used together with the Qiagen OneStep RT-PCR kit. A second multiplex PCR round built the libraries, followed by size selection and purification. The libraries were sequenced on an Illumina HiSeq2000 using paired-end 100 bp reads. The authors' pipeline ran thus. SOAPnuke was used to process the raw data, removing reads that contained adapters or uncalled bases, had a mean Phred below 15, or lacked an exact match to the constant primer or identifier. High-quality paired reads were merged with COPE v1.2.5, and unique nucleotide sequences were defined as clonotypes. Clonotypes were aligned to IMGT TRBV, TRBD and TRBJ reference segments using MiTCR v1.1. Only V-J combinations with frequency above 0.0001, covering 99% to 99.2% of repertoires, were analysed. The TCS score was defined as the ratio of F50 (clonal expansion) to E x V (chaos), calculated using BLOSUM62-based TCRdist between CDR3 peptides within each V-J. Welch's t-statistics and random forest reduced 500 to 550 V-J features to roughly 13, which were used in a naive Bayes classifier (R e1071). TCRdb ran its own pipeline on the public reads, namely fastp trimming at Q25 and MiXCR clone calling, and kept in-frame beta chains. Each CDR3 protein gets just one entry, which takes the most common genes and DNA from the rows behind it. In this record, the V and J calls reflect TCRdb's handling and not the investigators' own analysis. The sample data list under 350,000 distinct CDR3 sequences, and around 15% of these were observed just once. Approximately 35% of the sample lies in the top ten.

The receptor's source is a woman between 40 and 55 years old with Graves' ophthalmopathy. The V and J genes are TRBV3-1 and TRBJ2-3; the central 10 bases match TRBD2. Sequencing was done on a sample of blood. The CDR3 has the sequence CASSQSGGARDTQYF. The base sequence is TGTGCCAGCAGCCAAAGCGGGGGGGCCCGGGATACGCAGTATTTT.